The 17 T cell receptor beta chains presented below share a single source sample, sequenced in a study of early T cells in non-severe SARS-CoV-2 infection. TCRdb re-analysed the 5' RACE reads in MiXCR, keeping a single row per CDR3 protein. The sample lists roughly 71,000 distinct CDR3 sequences; around 13% were seen once. The sequenced sample was whole blood. The receptors were sampled from an adult who was a healthcare worker with PCR-confirmed SARS-CoV-2 infection or an uninfected control (not recorded which).

V and J are TRBV6-5 and TRBJ2-3, with D uncertain. The V and J ends lost 0 bases and 2 bases respectively, with 12 bases between them. This CDR3 region has 16 residues. Germline CDR1 MNHEY, CDR2 SVGAGI. The CDR3 loop is CASSYSKEWVTDTQYF. CDR3 bases: TGTGCCAGCAGTTACTCGAAGGAGTGGGTCACAGATACGCAGTATTTT.

In this sample, this clonotype turned up many times. This sequence joins TRBV29-1 and TRBJ1-2, with TRBD1 matching 7 bases. Per the germline V gene, CDR1 is SQVTM and CDR2 is ANQGSEA. V lost 1 base to trimming and J lost 5 bases; unmatched junction nucleotides: 7. The CDR3 consists of 14 residues. In DNA form, the CDR3 reads TGCAGCGTTGAAGCTGACAGGGAACCGTATGGCTACACCTTC. This gives the protein CSVEADREPYGYTF.

The chain joins TRBV29-1 to TRBJ2-5; D unresolved. The germline V gene has CDR1 SQVTM and CDR2 ANQGSEA. Trimming pared 0 bases from V and 2 bases from J, leaving 1 base between. The CDR3 runs 11 residues. The CDR3 is CSVEDQETQYF. The DNA of the CDR3 is TGCAGCGTTGAAGATCAAGAGACCCAGTACTTC.

This clonotype occurred many times. The chain links TRBV7-3 to TRBJ1-5; 7 bases map to TRBD1. Germline CDR1 SGHTA, CDR2 FQGTGA. With V trimmed by 5 bases and J by 7 bases, 5 bases remained unmatched. The CDR3 sequence is 13 residues long. DNA for the CDR3: TGTGCCAGCAGCCCTCGGACAGGCCAGCCCCAGCATTTT. As protein: CASSPRTGQPQHF.

The chain employs TRBV18 and TRBJ1-5; the D gene is possibly TRBD1 (5 bases). The CDR3 is 14 residues long. Germline V gene lookup returns CDR1 KGHSH and CDR2 LQKENI. V lost 3 bases to trimming and J lost 2 bases, with 8 bases between them. CDR3 in DNA: TGTGCCAGCTCACCCATAGGGGGCAATCAGCCCCAGCATTTT. Residues: CASSPIGGNQPQHF.

This clonotype has a count of ten or more. The chain carries TRBV29-1 and TRBJ2-5; 8 bases agree with TRBD1. V lost 4 bases and J lost 4; bases outside the gene matches: 8. The CDR3 sequence is 14 residues long. CDR1 and CDR2 from the germline V gene are SQVTM and ANQGSEA. CDR3 in amino acids: CSVVSGGAGETQYF. The CDR3, as DNA: TGCAGCGTTGTCTCAGGGGGCGCGGGAGAGACCCAGTACTTC.

The CDR3 region has the DNA TGTGCCAGCAGTTATTATAATTCACCCCTCCACTTT. Translating gives CASSYYNSPLHF. This chain uses TRBV6-6 with TRBJ1-6, with D unclear. Trimming took off 3 bases at V and 4 bases at J, with 1 base between the two ends. Germline loops: CDR1 MNHNY, CDR2 SVGAGI (reference sequence). CDR3 length: 12 amino acids.

This clonotype came up a few times. The chain couples TRBV6-2 or TRBV6-3 to TRBJ2-1; 12 positions match TRBD2. Trimming cost V 6 bases and J 9 bases; bases outside gene matches: 9. CDR1 is MNHEY and CDR2 is SVGEGT in the germline V gene. This CDR3 region has 15 residues. The CDR3 DNA is TGTGCCAGCAGACTGCTAGCGGGAGGGCCTAGTGAGCAGTTCTTC. Translation: CASRLLAGGPSEQFF.

Many counts were recorded for this clonotype. This chain links TRBV6-5 with TRBJ2-7, with D perhaps matching TRBD2 (7 bases). In germline, CDR1 is MNHEY, CDR2 SVGAGI. The CDR3 contains 14 residues. The V and J ends lost 5 bases and 2 bases respectively, with 13 bases between them. In DNA form, the CDR3 reads TGTGCCAGCAGTCCGCGGGGGCTTCCCTACGAGCAGTACTTC. It encodes CASSPRGLPYEQYF.

The CDR3 sequence is CASSYYGGSANEQYF. The CDR3 DNA is TGTGCCAGCAGTTACTACGGCGGGAGCGCCAACGAGCAGTACTTC. V and J are TRBV6-6 and TRBJ2-7, with 7 bases aligning to TRBD2. Looked up from germline, CDR1 is MNHNY and CDR2 is SVGAGI (reference sequence). CDR3 size: 15 residues. After removal of 1 base from V and 5 bases from J, the junction contained 8 bases not matched to a gene.

This clonotype occurred many times. The chain couples TRBV4-1 to TRBJ2-3, with 9 nucleotides matching TRBD2. This CDR3 is 14 amino acids long. CDR1 is MGHRA, CDR2 YSYEKL, per germline. Germline trimming cut 7 bases from V and 6 bases from J; bases unmatched to any gene: 8. CDR3 amino acids: CASKPGLAVDTQYF. The CDR3 DNA reads as TGCGCCAGCAAGCCGGGACTAGCTGTTGATACGCAGTATTTT.

This chain joins TRBV3-1 and TRBJ2-5; D gene ambiguous. Trimming cost V 3 bases and J 10 bases, with 18 bases left between them. This CDR3 comprises 14 residues. Germline V gives CDR1 LGHDT, CDR2 YNNKEL (reference sequence). CDR3 loop: CASSHLSRAQSQYF. DNA for the CDR3: TGTGCCAGCAGCCACCTTAGTAGGGCCCAGAGCCAGTACTTC.

This clonotype was observed many times. The chain is built from TRBV13 and TRBJ2-7; 7 bases align to TRBD2. Germline V gives CDR1 PRHDT, CDR2 FYEKMQ (reference sequence). The CDR3 sequence is 13 residues long. J was trimmed by 5 bases and V by 0 bases; bases with no gene match: 1. In nucleotides, the CDR3 is TGTGCCAGCAGCTTAGGGACTAGCCACGAGCAGTACTTC. It yields the protein CASSLGTSHEQYF.

This clonotype was observed a handful of times. V is TRBV5-1 and J is TRBJ2-5, with D possibly called TRBD1 or TRBD2 (5 bases each). The germline CDR1 and CDR2 sequences are SGHRS and YFSETQ. Trimming stripped 4 bases from V and 1 base from J, with 8 bases between. The CDR3 contains 13 residues. CDR3 in DNA: TGCGCCAGCAGCCCGGGACCCCAAGAGACCCAGTACTTC. This encodes CASSPGPQETQYF.

This clonotype came up many times. V gene TRBV10-3 combines with J gene TRBJ2-1, with 8 bases aligning to TRBD1. The V gene end was trimmed by 6 bases and the J gene end by 6 bases; junction bases not matched to a gene: 4. The CDR3 runs 13 residues. Germline V CDR1 and CDR2: ENHRY, SYGVKD. The CDR3 sequence is CAIRGTGGNEQFF. The CDR3 DNA is TGTGCCATCAGAGGAACAGGGGGCAATGAGCAGTTCTTC.

The CDR3 sequence: CASFPGANVLTF. The CDR3 DNA sequence: TGTGCCAGCTTCCCCGGGGCCAACGTCCTGACTTTC. J is TRBJ2-6 and V is TRBV6-6, with no clear D. Trimming pared 8 bases from V and 4 bases from J, leaving 6 bases between. The CDR3 runs 12 residues. Germline V gene sequence: CDR1 MNHNY, CDR2 SVGAGI (reference sequence).

This clonotype appeared a few times. The chain employs TRBV10-3 and TRBJ2-2; D uncertain. Germline V gene sequence: CDR1 ENHRY, CDR2 SYGVKD. CDR3 size: 12 residues. V dropped 6 bases and J dropped 2 bases, with 4 bases sitting between them. This CDR3 is CAIRANTGELFF. Here the CDR3 DNA reads TGTGCCATCAGGGCAAACACCGGGGAGCTGTTTTTT.